The entry below describes one TCR beta chain. Its antigen specificity is not known. Base qualities are not recorded, but no much larger clone differs from it by a single base. The immunoSEQ assay, a bias-controlled multiplex PCR using V- and J-specific primers, was used to amplify TCR beta CDR3 regions from genomic DNA. In a second PCR step, the CDR3 amplicons were tagged with a proprietary barcode plus Illumina adapter sequences. An Illumina MiSeq instrument was used to sequence the CDR3 libraries. In the authors' own workflow: Export and quality control were performed with immunoSEQ Analyzer 3.0, and downstream analyses were performed with R Bioconductor and Immunarch. Only productive rearrangements in the normalized downsampled data set were used to calculate repertoire metrics. Clonotypes larger than 5 templates in the normalized cohort were defined as pathologically expanded. The Inverse Simpson Index served as the measure of repertoire diversity. To capture all clonotypes, CMV-specificity analyses were performed on the non-normalized data set. As stored in TCRdb, this immuneACCESS dataset retains in-frame rearrangements with V and J assigned. A fraction of the clones does not appear; measured against another copy, unresolved V genes explain less than half of the discrepancy, and the remainder lacks a known reason. V and J calls and clone size are those listed in that table; D and trimming were worked out from the DNA. Across this sample there are around 12,000 clones, with around 50% seen only once. Approximately 11% of the sample is held by the ten biggest clonotypes.

This sample was included in a study of T cell clonotyping in hematopoietic cell transplantation (dated by TCRdb to the early 2020s). At the level of the whole study: A total of some 130 blood samples were collected in the study from about 40 consecutive transplant recipients and their related donors. Patient recruitment ran from late 2015 to early 2017, and follow-up continued until late 2020 or death.

General conclusions and limits of the study: After transplant, TCR diversity in recipients dropped, and pathologically expanded clonotypes increased progressively from day 30 to day 180. The sample size was limited, and because cells were not sorted, the contributions of CD4 and CD8 repertoires could not be separated. Recipient repertoires showed only a small fraction of overlap with donor repertoires, and over 95% appeared de novo at the given depth. Broader TCR repertoire diversity after transplant was predicted by Inverse Simpson Index values from donors and from recipients before transplant.

Blood samples for TCR beta sequencing were provided by related transplant donors. Nuclei Lysis Solution was used to extract genomic DNA from fresh or cryopreserved unfractionated peripheral blood mononuclear cells. The CDR1 and CDR2 encoded by the germline V gene are SGHVS and FNYEAQ. V loses 5 bases, J loses 3 bases, and the germline ends lie 14 bases apart. There are 14 amino acids in the CDR3, from cysteine to phenylalanine inclusive. Only the CDR3 DNA is retained, 42 bases long and in frame from the first base. Sequenced material: peripheral blood mononuclear cells. The chain was built from TRBV7-6 and TRBJ2-7; the D gene is not confidently resolved. The TCR comes from a man between 50 and 59 years old in good health. Some clones in this sample may be carry-over from other donors' samples. The DNA sequence is as follows: TGTGCCAGCAGCCCGAGCGTATCGGGCTACGAGCAGTACTTC. Translation gives CASSPSVSGYEQYF.